This paragraph reports one T cell receptor (beta chain). Its target is not known. V was clipped by 6 bases and J by 6 bases; unmatched bases: 10. The germline CDR1 and CDR2 sequences are SNHLY and FYNNEI. The CDR3 has 16 amino acids. These data are taken from a study of OX40 agonist ivuxolimab in advanced cancers. Study summary: An anti-OX40 (CD134) antibody with agonistic activity, ivuxolimab, was administered to patients.

Whole-study findings and limits: Among some nonresponders, normalized T-cell clonal expansion was also low.

Sequencing was performed with immunoSEQ multiplex PCR; in TCRdb, only in-frame clones are kept and a portion is missing. The sample contains roughly 80,000 clones, 80% to 90% of which appear only once. This TCR was recovered from an adult with an advanced solid tumor such as melanoma, head and neck, liver or kidney cancer. Sequenced material: CD4+ or CD8+ T cells sorted from blood, taken in a trial of the OX40 agonist ivuxolimab. The rearrangement joins TRBV2 to TRBJ2-2, with TRBD2 identical over 10 bases. For the CDR3, the DNA is TGTGCCAGCAGGCCCCTCAGCGGGGGGGCCTCCGGGGAGCTGTTTTTT. Translating it yields CASRPLSGGASGELFF.